This is a list of T cell receptor beta chains from one sample in a study of monozygotic twins with inflammatory bowel disease. TCRdb re-called the 5' RACE reads, yielding one record per CDR3 amino acid sequence without DNA. This repertoire includes approximately 330,000 distinct CDR3 sequences. Sequences were obtained from blood. The receptors come from a human donor with ulcerative colitis or Crohn's disease, or a healthy co-twin of an affected twin (not recorded which). The CDR3 runs from the conserved cysteine through the conserved F or W.

v_gene	j_gene	CDR3aa
TRBV6-1	TRBJ2-4	CASRGRRAKNIQYF
TRBV6-5	TRBJ2-2	CASSYSIVPGKDGELCF
TRBV27	TRBJ2-7	CASSSGYNEQYF
TRBV7-9	TRBJ1-1	CASSLTDRNTEAFF
TRBV4-1	TRBJ1-1	CASSRGDSTEAFF
TRBV5-1	TRBJ2-1	CASSPASGYNEQFF
TRBV20-1	TRBJ1-1	CSALPGQEAFF
TRBV5-1	TRBJ2-3	CASSPDSRGTQYF
TRBV20-1	TRBJ2-5	CSARDESETQYF
TRBV12-3/TRBV12-4	TRBJ2-7	CGSSLGQYEQYF
TRBV29-1	TRBJ1-1	CSVFEGGYTEAFF
TRBV11-3	TRBJ2-1	CASSREGTGSDNEQFF
TRBV6-1	TRBJ2-1	CASLTGTGDNEQFF
TRBV7-6	TRBJ2-1	CASSYSRLAGGDGNEQFF
TRBV28	TRBJ2-1	CASSLRGLWNEQFF
TRBV15	TRBJ2-1	CATERDTYNEQFF
TRBV3-1	TRBJ1-2	CASSRRPEGGNYGYTF
TRBV18	TRBJ1-2	CASSPKDRGHDYGYTF
TRBV9	TRBJ2-2	CASSGVANTGELFF
TRBV10-2	TRBJ2-7	CATRQLSSYEQYF
TRBV6-4	TRBJ2-3	CASSSSSGGTDTQYF
TRBV7-2	TRBJ2-2	CASRTRRGSGELFF
TRBV28	TRBJ1-6	CASRRPGPSNSPLHF
TRBV10-3	TRBJ2-2	CAISRDRNTGELFF
TRBV20-1	TRBJ2-7	CSARTGRLAEQYF
TRBV7-8	TRBJ2-1	CASSPLPDKQTNEQFF
TRBV3-1	TRBJ2-5	CASSQDRGEWETQYF
TRBV20-1	TRBJ2-7	CSASTDRVRYEQYF
TRBV28	TRBJ2-5	CASRTTVETQYF
TRBV10-3	TRBJ2-7	CAISDEAGTSYEQYF
TRBV10-3	TRBJ2-1	CAISRNSGLAGMGEQFF
TRBV7-3	TRBJ2-7	CASSPGLAREQYF
TRBV4-1	TRBJ2-1	CASSPGTGLNEQFF
TRBV12-3/TRBV12-4	TRBJ2-7	CASSFKRAQGNYEQYF
TRBV5-1	TRBJ2-1	CASSLALEEQFF
TRBV27	TRBJ2-5	CASSLLGDQETQYF
TRBV7-2	TRBJ1-1	CASSLSRGRAFF
TRBV29-1	TRBJ1-1	CSAGWRERAFF
TRBV20-1	TRBJ1-2	CSARGQAGYGYTF
TRBV6-5	TRBJ1-6	CASSYGQGVHSPLHF
TRBV29-1	TRBJ1-4	CSVGGGAGEKLFF
TRBV5-5	TRBJ1-6	CASSLELGSPFGSPLHF
TRBV7-9	TRBJ2-4	CASSPPGQDLAKNIQYF
TRBV5-6	TRBJ2-1	CASSLAGTSGSVYNEQFF
TRBV5-1	TRBJ2-7	CASSLGAGDPYEQYF
TRBV27	TRBJ2-5	CASSLLASGRAIETQYF
TRBV12-3/TRBV12-4	TRBJ2-3	CASSRLRNTFTDTQYF
TRBV23-1	TRBJ1-6	CASSKRTGAASPLHF
TRBV4-2	TRBJ1-4	CASSQDEGLGTNEKLFF
TRBV25-1	TRBJ2-3	CASSPLGADTDTQYF
TRBV10-3	TRBJ2-7	CAITDSYSGGALYEQYF
TRBV28	TRBJ2-5	CASSPATSGMQTQYF
TRBV2	TRBJ2-5	CASTELGYGETQYF
TRBV27	TRBJ1-2	CASSSIAGGRPSYGYTF
TRBV20-1	TRBJ2-1	CSANPSSYNEQFF